These T cell receptor beta chains were read from a single sample in a study of post-analysis software for immune sequencing data. TCRdb processed the PCR reads anew with MiXCR; each CDR3 protein has one entry. The top ten clones hold around an eighth of a sample with roughly 410,000 distinct CDR3 sequences, approximately 38% of them seen once. Sequencing was done on a sample of blood. The receptors stem from a girl between 10 and 17 years old with multiple sclerosis. CDR3s leave out the opening cysteine and the closing phenylalanine or tryptophan.

j_call v_call cdr3_aa
TRBJ2-5 TRBV20-1 SAMGPFGGGLNQETQY
TRBJ2-3 TRBV12-3/TRBV12-4 ASTPGRASSADTQY
TRBJ2-1 TRBV29-1 SVEDKVSYNERF
TRBJ2-7 TRBV20-1 SARNSGGTYEQY
TRBJ2-7 TRBV4-1 ASSQKGPLGASSYEQY
NA TRBV12-3/TRBV12-4 ASSEQGGPYEQY
TRBJ1-1 TRBV20-1 SARELIRGTLNTEAF
TRBJ2-7 TRBV29-1 SAGTGYYEQY
TRBJ1-5 TRBV12-3/TRBV12-4 ASSLRQDNQPQH
TRBJ2-1 TRBV12-3/TRBV12-4 ASSRTASNEQF
TRBJ2-5 TRBV20-1 SAESLAGGPETQY
TRBJ2-7 TRBV5-1 ASNSVGSGGNEQY
TRBJ2-3 TRBV10-1 ASSDERGLGTDTQY
TRBJ1-1 TRBV18 ASSLLGGDTEAF
TRBJ1-2 TRBV5-1 ASSWGDRGSSNYGYT
TRBJ2-1 TRBV7-3 ASSLLDWDEQF
TRBJ2-1 TRBV5-1 ASSLKTGDPYPYNEQF
TRBJ2-7 TRBV20-1 SARRPYSTSGDPAPHEQY
TRBJ1-6 TRBV12-3/TRBV12-4 ASTEGHNSPLH
TRBJ2-1 TRBV3-1 ASSRYASGGYNEQF